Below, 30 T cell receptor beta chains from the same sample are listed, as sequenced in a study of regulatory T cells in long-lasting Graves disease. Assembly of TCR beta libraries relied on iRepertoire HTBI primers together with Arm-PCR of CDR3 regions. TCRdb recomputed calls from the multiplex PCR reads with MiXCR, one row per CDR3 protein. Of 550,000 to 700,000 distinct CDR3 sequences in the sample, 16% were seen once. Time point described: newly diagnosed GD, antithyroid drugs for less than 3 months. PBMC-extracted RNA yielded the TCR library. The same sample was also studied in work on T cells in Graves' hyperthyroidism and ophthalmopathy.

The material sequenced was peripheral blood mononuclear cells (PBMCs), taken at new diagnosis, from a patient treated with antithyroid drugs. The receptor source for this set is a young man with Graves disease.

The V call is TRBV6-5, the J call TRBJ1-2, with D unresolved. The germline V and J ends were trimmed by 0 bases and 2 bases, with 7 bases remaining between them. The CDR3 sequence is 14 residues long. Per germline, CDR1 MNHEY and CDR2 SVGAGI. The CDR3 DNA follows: TGTGCCAGCAGTTACTCGCAAGTGAACTATGGCTACACCTTC. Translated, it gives CASSYSQVNYGYTF.

CDR3: CASSEADTGELFF. The CDR3 DNA follows: TGTGCCAGCAGTGAAGCGGACACCGGGGAGCTGTTTTTT. The chain combines TRBV2 with TRBJ2-2; D remains ambiguous. There are 13 residues in the CDR3. CDR1 and CDR2 (germline): SNHLY, FYNNEI. V was clipped by 0 bases and J by 3 bases, with 2 bases between them. Full variable domain (outside the CDR3, taken from reference TRBV2 and TRBJ2-2): EPEVTQTPSHQVTQMGQEVILRCVPISNHLYFYWYRQILGQKVEFLVSFYNNEISEKSEIFDDQFSVERPDGSNFTLKIRSTKLEDSAMYFCASSEADTGELFFGEGSRLTVL.

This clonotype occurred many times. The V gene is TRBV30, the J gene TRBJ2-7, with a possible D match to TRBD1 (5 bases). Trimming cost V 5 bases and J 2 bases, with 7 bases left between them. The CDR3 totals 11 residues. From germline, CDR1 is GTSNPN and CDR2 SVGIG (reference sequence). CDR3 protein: CAWSTAYEQYF. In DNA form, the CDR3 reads TGTGCCTGGTCGACAGCCTACGAGCAGTACTTC.

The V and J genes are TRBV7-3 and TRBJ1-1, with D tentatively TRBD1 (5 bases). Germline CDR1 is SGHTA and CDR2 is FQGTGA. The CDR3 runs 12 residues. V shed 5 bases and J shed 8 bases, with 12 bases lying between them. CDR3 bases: TGTGCCAGCAGCCGCGGGGCTGCGGAAGCTTTCTTT. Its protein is CASSRGAAEAFF. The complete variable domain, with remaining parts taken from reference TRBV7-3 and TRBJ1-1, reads GAGVSQTPSNKVTEKGKYVELRCDPISGHTALYWYRQSLGQGPEFLIYFQGTGAADDSGLPNDRFFAVRPEGSVSTLKIQRTERGDSAVYLCASSRGAAEAFFGQGTRLTVV.

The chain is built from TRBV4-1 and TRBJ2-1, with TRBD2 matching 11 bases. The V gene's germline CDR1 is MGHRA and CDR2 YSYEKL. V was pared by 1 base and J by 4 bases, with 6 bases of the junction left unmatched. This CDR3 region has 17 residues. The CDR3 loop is CASSQVGTSGSYNEQFF. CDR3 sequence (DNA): TGCGCCAGCAGCCAAGTGGGAACTAGCGGGAGTTACAATGAGCAGTTCTTC.

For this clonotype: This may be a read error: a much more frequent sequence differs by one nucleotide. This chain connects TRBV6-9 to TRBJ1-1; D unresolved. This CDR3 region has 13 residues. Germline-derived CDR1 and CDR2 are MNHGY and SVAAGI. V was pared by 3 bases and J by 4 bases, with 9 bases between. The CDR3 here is CASSYPSITEAFF. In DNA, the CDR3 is TGTGCCAGCAGTTACCCGTCAATCACTGAAGCTTTCTTT.

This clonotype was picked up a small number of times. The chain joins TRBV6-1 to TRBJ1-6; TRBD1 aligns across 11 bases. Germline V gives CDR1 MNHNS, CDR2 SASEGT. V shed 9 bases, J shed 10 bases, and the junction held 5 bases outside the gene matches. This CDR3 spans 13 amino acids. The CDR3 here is CASSDRGRSPLHF. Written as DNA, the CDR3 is TGTGCCAGTTCGGACAGGGGGCGATCACCCCTCCACTTT.

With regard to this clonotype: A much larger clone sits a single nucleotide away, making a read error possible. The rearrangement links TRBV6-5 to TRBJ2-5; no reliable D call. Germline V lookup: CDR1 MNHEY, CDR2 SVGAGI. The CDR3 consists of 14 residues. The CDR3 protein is CAGSYSVTIGTQYF. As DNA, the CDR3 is TGTGCCGGCAGTTACTCGGTGACGATAGGGACCCAGTACTTC.

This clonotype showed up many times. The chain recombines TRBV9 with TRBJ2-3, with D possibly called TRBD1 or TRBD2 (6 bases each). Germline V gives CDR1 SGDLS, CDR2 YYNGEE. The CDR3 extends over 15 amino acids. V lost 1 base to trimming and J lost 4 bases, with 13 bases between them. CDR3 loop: CASSVTGGHPDTQYF. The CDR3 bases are TGTGCCAGCAGCGTAACTGGGGGGCATCCAGATACGCAGTATTTT. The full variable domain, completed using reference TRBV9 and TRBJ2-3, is DSGVTQTPKHLITATGQRVTLRCSPRSGDLSVYWYQQSLDQGLQFLIQYYNGEERAKGNILERFSAQQFPDLHSELNLSSLELGDSALYFCASSVTGGHPDTQYFGPGTRLTVL.

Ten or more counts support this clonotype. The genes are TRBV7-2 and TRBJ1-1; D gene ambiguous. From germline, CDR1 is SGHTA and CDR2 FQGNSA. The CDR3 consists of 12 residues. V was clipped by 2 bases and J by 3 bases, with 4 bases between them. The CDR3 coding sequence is TGTGCCAGCAGCTTATACTACACTGAAGCTTTCTTT. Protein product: CASSLYYTEAFF.

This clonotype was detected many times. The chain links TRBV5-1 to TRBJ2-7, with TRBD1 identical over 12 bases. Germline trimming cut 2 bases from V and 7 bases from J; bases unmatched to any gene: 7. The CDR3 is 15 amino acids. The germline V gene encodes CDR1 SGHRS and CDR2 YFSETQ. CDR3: CASSFGDRGHQEQYF. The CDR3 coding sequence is TGCGCCAGCAGCTTTGGGGACAGGGGGCACCAAGAGCAGTACTTC. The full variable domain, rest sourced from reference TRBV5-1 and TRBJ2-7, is KAGVTQTPRYLIKTRGQQVTLSCSPISGHRSVSWYQQTPGQGLQFLFEYFSETQRNKGNFPGRFSGRQFSNSRSEMNVSTLELGDSALYLCASSFGDRGHQEQYFGPGTRLTVT.

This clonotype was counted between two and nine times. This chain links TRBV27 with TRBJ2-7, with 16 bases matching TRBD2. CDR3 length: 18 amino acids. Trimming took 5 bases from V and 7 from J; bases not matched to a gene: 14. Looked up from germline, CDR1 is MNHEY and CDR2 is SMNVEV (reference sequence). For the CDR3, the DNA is TGTGCCAGCAGTCCCCGAGGGACTAGCGGGAGGGCCTGGGGGGAGCAGTACTTC. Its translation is CASSPRGTSGRAWGEQYF.

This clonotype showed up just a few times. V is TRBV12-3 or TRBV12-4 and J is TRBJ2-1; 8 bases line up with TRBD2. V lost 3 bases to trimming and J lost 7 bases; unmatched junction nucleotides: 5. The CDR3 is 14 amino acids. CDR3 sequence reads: CASSFKASGNEQFF. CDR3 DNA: TGTGCCAGCAGTTTTAAGGCTAGCGGGAATGAGCAGTTCTTC.

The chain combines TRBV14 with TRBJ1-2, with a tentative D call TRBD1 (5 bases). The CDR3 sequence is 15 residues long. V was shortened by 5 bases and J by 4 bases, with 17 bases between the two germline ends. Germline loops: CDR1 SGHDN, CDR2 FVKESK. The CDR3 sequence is CASSEREGTFYGYTF. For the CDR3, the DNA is TGTGCCAGCAGCGAAAGGGAAGGGACCTTCTATGGCTACACCTTC.

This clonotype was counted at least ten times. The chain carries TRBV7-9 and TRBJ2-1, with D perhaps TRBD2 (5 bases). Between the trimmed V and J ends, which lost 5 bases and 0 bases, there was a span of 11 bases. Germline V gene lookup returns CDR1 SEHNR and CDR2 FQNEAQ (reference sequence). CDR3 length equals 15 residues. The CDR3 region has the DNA TGTGCCAGCAGCCCCTTGGGGAGCTCCTACAATGAGCAGTTCTTC. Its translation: CASSPLGSSYNEQFF.

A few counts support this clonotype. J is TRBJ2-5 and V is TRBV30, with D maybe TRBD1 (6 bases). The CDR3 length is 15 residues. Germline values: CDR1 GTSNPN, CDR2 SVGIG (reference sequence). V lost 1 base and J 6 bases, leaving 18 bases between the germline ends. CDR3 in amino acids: CAWSEGDGHTQTQYF. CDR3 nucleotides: TGTGCCTGGAGTGAGGGGGACGGACACACACAGACCCAGTACTTC.

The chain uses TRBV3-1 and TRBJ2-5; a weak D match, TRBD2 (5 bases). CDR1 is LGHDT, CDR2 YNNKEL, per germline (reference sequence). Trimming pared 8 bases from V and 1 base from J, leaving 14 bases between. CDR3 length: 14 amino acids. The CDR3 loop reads CASRLGVFQETQYF. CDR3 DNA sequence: TGTGCCAGCCGCCTGGGAGTATTCCAAGAGACCCAGTACTTC.

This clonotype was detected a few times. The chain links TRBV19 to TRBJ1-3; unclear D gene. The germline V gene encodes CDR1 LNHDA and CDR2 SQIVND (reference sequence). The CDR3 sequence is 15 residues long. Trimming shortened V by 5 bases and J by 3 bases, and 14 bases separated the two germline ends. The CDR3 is CASSLQAGGGNTIYF. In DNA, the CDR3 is TGTGCCAGTAGTCTCCAAGCGGGTGGTGGAAACACCATATATTTT.

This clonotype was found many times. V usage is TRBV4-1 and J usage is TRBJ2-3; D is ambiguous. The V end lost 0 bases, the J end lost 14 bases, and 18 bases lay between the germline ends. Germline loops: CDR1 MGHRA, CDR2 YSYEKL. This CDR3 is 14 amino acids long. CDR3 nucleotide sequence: TGCGCCAGCAGCCAAGAAATAAGGCCCATTCGCCGGTATTTT. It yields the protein CASSQEIRPIRRYF.

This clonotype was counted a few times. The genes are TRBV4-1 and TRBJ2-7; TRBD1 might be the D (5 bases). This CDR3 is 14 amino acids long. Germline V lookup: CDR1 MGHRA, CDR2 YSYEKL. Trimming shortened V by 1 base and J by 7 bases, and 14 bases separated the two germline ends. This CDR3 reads CASSQAIRVGEQYF. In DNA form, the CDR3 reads TGCGCCAGCAGCCAAGCGATCAGGGTAGGGGAGCAGTACTTC.

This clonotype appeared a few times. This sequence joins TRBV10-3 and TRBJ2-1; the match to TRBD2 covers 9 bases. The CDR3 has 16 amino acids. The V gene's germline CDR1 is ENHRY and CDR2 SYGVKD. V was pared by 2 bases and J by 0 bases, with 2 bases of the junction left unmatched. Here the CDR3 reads CAISEGREGSYNEQFF. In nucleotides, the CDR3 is TGTGCCATCAGTGAGGGGCGGGAGGGCTCCTACAATGAGCAGTTCTTC.

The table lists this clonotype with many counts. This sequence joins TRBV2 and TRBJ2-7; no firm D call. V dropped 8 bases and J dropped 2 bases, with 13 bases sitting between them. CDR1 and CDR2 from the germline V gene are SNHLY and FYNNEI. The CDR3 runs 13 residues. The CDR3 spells CASSILLAYEQYF. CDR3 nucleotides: TGTGCCAGCTCAATTTTACTCGCCTACGAGCAGTACTTC.

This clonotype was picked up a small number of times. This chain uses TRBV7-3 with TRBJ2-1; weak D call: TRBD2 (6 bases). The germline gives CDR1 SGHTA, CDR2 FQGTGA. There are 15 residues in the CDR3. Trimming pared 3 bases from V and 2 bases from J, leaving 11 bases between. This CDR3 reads CASSFPGGTYNEQFF. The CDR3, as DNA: TGTGCCAGCAGCTTTCCTGGAGGGACCTACAATGAGCAGTTCTTC.

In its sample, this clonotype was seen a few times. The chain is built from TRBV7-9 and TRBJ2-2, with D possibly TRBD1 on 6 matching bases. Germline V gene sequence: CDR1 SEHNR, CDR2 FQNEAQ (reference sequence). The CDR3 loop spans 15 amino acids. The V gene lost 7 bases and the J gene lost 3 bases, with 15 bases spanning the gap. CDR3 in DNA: TGTGCCAGCATAAATGAAGGGGGTTACACCGGGGAGCTGTTTTTT. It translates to CASINEGGYTGELFF.

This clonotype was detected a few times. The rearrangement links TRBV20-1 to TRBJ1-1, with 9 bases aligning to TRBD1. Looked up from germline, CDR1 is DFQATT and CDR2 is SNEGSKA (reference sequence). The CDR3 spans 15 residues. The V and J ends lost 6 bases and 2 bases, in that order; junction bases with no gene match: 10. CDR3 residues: CSATGQGSGNTEAFF. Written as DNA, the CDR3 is TGCAGTGCCACGGGACAGGGTAGTGGAAACACTGAAGCTTTCTTT.

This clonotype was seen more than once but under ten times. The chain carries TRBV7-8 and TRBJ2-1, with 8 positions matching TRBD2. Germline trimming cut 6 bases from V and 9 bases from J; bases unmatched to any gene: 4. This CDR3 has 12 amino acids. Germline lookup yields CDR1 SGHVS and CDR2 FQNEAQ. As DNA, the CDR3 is TGTGCCAGCAGGCCCGGGGGGGGTGAGCAGTTCTTC. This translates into CASRPGGGEQFF.

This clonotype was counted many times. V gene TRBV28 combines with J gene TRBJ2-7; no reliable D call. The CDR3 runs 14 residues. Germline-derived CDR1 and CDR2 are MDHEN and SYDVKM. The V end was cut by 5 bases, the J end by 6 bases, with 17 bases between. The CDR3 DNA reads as TGTGCCAGCAGTCCCTTGCCGGTAAGAGGCGAGCAGTACTTC. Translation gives CASSPLPVRGEQYF.

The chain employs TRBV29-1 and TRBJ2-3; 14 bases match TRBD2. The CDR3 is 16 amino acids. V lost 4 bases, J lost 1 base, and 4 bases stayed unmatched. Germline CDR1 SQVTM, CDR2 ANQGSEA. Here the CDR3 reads CSVGGLAGEGTDTQYF. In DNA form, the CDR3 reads TGCAGCGTTGGGGGACTAGCGGGAGAAGGCACAGATACGCAGTATTTT.

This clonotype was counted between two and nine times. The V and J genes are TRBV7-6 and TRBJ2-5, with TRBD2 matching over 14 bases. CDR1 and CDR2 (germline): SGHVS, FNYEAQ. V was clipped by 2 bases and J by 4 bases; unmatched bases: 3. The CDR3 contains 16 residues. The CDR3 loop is CASSLLGLAGVETQYF. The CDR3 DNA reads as TGTGCCAGCAGCTTATTGGGACTAGCGGGAGTAGAGACCCAGTACTTC.

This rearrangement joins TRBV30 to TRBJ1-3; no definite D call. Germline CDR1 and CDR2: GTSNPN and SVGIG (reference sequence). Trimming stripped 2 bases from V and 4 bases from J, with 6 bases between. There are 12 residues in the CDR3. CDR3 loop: CAWSPLGNTIYF. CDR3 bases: TGTGCCTGGAGTCCCCTCGGAAACACCATATATTTT.